This T cell receptor beta chain stems from a study of shared T cell receptors in the human thymus. This CDR3 is 15 amino acids long. Trimming left V 4 bases short and J 4 bases short, with 18 bases between. Germline V gives CDR1 SGDLS, CDR2 YYNGEE. The data were produced by immunoSEQ multiplex PCR, yet TCRdb's version contains in-frame clones alone and is incomplete. The sample carries some 640,000 clones, more than 75% recorded once. This same sample was also part of a study on human thymus T cells. That report adds: Corrective surgery for congenital heart defects was being performed on the healthy Finnish infants who served as donors. Apparent skewing of V and J gene usage characterized both thymic and blood repertoires.

The sequence came from a boy in the first two years of life with a congenital heart defect. Sample: thymocytes. The J gene is TRBJ2-7, the V gene TRBV9, with TRBD2 as a possible D gene (5 bases). CDR3 coding DNA: TGTGCCAGCAGCCCCTGGACTGGGTCTGGGTACGAGCAGTACTTC. It translates to CASSPWTGSGYEQYF. The entire variable domain, with the rest obtained from reference TRBV9 and TRBJ2-7, is as follows: DSGVTQTPKHLITATGQRVTLRCSPRSGDLSVYWYQQSLDQGLQFLIQYYNGEERAKGNILERFSAQQFPDLHSELNLSSLELGDSALYFCASSPWTGSGYEQYFGPGTRLTVT.